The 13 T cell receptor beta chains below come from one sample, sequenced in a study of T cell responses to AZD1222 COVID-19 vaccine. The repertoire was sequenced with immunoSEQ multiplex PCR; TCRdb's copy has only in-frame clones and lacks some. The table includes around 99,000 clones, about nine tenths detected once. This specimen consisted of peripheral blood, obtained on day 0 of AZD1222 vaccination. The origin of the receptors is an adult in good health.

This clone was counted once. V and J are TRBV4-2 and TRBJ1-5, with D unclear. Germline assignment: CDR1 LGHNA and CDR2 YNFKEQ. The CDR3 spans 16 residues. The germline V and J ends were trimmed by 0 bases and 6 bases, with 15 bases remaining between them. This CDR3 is CASSQDARSRGQPQHF. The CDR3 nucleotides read TGTGCCAGCAGCCAAGATGCACGCTCCCGGGGTCAGCCCCAGCATTTT.

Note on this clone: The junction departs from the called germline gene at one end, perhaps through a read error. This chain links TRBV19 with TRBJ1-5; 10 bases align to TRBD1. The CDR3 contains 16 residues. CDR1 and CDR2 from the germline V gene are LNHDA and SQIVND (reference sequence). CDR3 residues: CASTIPGTGGNQPQHF. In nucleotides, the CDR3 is TGTGCCAGTACTATACCCGGGACAGGGGGCAATCAGCCCCAGCATTTT.

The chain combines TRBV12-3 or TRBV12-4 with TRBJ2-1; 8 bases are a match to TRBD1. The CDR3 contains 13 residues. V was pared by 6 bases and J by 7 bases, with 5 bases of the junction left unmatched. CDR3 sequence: CASRQGVGNEQFF. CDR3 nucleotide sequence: TGTGCCAGCAGACAGGGGGTGGGAAATGAGCAGTTCTTC.

CDR3 amino acids: CATSDRLAGDRTDTQYF. The CDR3 coding sequence is TGTGCCACCAGTGATAGATTAGCGGGAGATCGCACAGATACGCAGTATTTT. V is TRBV24-1 and J is TRBJ2-3; 9 nucleotides line up with TRBD2. J gave up 1 base and V 3 bases, and 7 bases lay outside the gene matches. The CDR3 has 17 amino acids. Germline V lookup: CDR1 KGHDR, CDR2 SFDVKD.

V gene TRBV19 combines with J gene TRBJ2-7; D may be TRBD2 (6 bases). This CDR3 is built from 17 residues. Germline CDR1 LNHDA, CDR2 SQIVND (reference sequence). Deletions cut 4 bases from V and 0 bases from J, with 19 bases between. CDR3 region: CASSRHGTLGSSYEQYF. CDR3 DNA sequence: TGTGCCAGTAGTAGACACGGGACTTTGGGGAGCTCCTACGAGCAGTACTTC.

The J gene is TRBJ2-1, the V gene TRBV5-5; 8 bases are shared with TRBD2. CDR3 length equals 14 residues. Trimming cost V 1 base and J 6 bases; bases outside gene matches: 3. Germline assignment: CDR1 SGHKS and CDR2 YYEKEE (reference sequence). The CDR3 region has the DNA TGTGCCAGCAGCTTGCGGGGGGGCCCCAATGAGCAGTTCTTC. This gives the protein CASSLRGGPNEQFF.

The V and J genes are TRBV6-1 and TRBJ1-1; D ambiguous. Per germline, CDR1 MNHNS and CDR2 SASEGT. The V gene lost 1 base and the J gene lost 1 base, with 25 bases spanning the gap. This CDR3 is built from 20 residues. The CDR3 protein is CASSEGFDPTKPRENTEAFF. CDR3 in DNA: TGTGCCAGCAGTGAAGGCTTCGACCCTACCAAACCGAGGGAGAACACTGAAGCTTTCTTT.

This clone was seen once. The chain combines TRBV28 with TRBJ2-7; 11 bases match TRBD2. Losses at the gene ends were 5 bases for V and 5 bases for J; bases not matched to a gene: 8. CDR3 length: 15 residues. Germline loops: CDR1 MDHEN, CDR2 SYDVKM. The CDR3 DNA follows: TGTGCCAGCAGTGAGTCTAGCGGGGGGAGGCACGAGCAGTACTTC. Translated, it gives CASSESSGGRHEQYF.

The CDR3 DNA reads TGTGCCAGCAGCTTCCCCGGGACAGGCCATGGCTACACCTTC. Translation gives CASSFPGTGHGYTF. V and J are TRBV7-9 and TRBJ1-2; TRBD1 agrees at 8 bases. Looked up from germline, CDR1 is SEHNR and CDR2 is FQNEAQ (reference sequence). Trimming took 3 bases from V and 6 from J; bases not matched to a gene: 6. The CDR3 is 14 residues long.

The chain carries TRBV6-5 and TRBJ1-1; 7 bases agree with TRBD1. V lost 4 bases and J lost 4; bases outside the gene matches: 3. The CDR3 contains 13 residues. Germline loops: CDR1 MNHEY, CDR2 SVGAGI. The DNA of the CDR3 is TGTGCCAGCAGTTCTTCAGGGGGCACTGAAGCTTTCTTT. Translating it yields CASSSSGGTEAFF.

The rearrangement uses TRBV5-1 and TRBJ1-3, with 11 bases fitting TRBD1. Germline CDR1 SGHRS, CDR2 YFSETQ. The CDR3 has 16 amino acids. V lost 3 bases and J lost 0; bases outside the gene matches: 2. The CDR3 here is CASSWTGGGSGNTIYF. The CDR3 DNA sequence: TGCGCCAGCAGCTGGACAGGGGGCGGCTCTGGAAACACCATATATTTT.

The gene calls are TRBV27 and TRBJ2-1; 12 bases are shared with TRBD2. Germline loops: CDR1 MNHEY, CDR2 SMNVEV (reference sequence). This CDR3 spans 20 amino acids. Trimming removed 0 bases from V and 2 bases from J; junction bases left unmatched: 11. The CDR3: CASSLSTLAGGPSPYNEQFF. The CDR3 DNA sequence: TGTGCCAGCAGTTTATCAACTCTAGCGGGAGGGCCCTCTCCCTACAATGAGCAGTTCTTC.

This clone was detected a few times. CDR3 protein: CASSYSGDGSYEQYF. CDR3 bases: TGTGCCAGCAGTTACTCGGGGGACGGATCCTACGAGCAGTACTTC. The chain recombines TRBV6-2 or TRBV6-3 with TRBJ2-7; D might be TRBD1 or TRBD2, each matching 5 bases. Trimming took off 0 bases at V and 1 base at J, with 10 bases between the two ends. Germline loops: CDR1 MNHEY, CDR2 SVGEGT. The CDR3 is 15 residues long.